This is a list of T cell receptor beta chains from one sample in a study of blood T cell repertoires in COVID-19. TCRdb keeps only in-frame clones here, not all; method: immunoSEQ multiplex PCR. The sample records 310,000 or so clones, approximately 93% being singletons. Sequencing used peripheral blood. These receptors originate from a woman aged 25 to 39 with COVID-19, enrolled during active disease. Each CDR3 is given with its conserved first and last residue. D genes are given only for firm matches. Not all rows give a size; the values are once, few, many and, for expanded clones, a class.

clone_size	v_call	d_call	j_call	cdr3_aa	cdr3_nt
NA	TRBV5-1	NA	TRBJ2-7	CASSSRVLSEQYF	TGCGCCAGCAGCTCCAGGGTTCTTAGCGAGCAGTACTTC
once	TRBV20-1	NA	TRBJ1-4	CSASRGNEKLFF	TGCAGTGCCAGTCGGGGTAATGAAAAACTGTTTTTT
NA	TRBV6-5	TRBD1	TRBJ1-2	CAIQGGQVNYGYTF	TGTGCCATTCAGGGGGGCCAGGTTAACTATGGCTACACCTTC
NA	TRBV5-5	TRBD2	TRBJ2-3	CASSGLAGFFTDTQYF	TGTGCCAGCAGCGGACTAGCGGGATTCTTTACAGATACGCAGTATTTT
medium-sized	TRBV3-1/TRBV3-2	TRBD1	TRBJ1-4	CASSLQSGTGAEKLFF	TGTGCCAGCAGCCTACAATCCGGGACAGGGGCGGAAAAACTGTTTTTT
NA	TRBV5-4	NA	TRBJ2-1	CASSLAEGIDEQFF	TGTGCCAGCAGCTTGGCAGAGGGTATAGATGAGCAGTTCTTC
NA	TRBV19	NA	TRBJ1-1	CASSGREGTEAFF	TGTGCCAGTAGCGGCAGGGAGGGGACTGAAGCTTTCTTT
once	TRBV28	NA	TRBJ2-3	CASRGGSTDTQYF	TGTGCCAGCAGGGGCGGGAGCACAGATACGCAGTATTTT
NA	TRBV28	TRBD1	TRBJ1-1	CASSSLGQGNTEAFF	TGTGCCAGCAGTTCGCTGGGACAGGGGAACACTGAAGCTTTCTTT
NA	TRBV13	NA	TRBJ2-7	CASSLGIGKGGSYEQYF	TGTGCCAGCAGCTTAGGTATAGGAAAAGGGGGCTCCTACGAGCAGTACTTC
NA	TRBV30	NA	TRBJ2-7	CAWSQEDAYEQYF	TGTGCCTGGAGTCAGGAGGATGCCTACGAGCAGTACTTC
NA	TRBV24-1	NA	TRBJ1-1	CATSENHSGIMNTEAFF	TGTGCCACCAGTGAGAATCATTCAGGGATAATGAACACTGAAGCTTTCTTT
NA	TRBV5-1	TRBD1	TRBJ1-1	CASSEQGASGTEAFF	TGCGCCAGCAGCGAACAGGGGGCGAGTGGCACTGAAGCTTTCTTT
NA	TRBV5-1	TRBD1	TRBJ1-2	CASSLDPGGSLYGYTF	TGCGCCAGCAGCTTGGATCCAGGGGGCTCCCTCTATGGCTACACCTTC
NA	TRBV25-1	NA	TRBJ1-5	CASSEWWQGSNQPQHF	TGTGCCAGCAGTGAATGGTGGCAGGGAAGCAATCAGCCCCAGCATTTT
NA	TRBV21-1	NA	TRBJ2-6	CASSGIFNSGANVLTF	TGTGCCAGCAGTGGCATTTTTAACTCTGGGGCCAACGTCCTGACTTTC
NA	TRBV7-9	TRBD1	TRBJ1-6	CASSRTGEGSPLHF	TGTGCCAGCAGCCGAACAGGGGAAGGTTCACCCCTCCACTTT
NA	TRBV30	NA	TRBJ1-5	CAWSVEMGGNQPQHF	TGTGCCTGGAGTGTAGAAATGGGAGGTAATCAGCCCCAGCATTTT
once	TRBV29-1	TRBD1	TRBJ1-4	CSVEVGRGHEKLFF	TGCAGCGTTGAAGTCGGCAGGGGGCACGAAAAACTGTTTTTT
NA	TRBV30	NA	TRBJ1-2	CAWRDRRGPGGYTF	TGTGCCTGGAGGGACCGACGCGGGCCGGGGGGCTACACCTTC
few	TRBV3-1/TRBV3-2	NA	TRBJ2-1	CASSSYRSEQFF	TGTGCCAGCAGCTCTTACAGGTCTGAGCAGTTCTTC
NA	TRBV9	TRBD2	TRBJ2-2	CASSVRLAGDNTGELFF	TGTGCCAGCAGCGTACGTCTAGCGGGGGACAACACCGGGGAGCTGTTTTTT
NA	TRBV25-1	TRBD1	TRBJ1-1	CASSVGQANTEAFF	TGTGCCAGCAGTGTTGGACAGGCGAACACTGAAGCTTTCTTT
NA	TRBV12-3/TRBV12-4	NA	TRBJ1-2	CASSFGERYTF	TGTGCCAGCAGTTTCGGGGAACGCTACACCTTC
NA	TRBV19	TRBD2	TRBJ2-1	CASGTSGSIYEQFF	TGTGCCAGTGGGACTAGCGGGAGTATCTATGAGCAGTTCTTC
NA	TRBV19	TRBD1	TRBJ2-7	CASSSDREYEQYF	TGTGCCAGTAGTTCCGACAGGGAGTACGAGCAGTACTTC
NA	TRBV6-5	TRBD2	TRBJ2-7	CASRGLAGGDEQYF	TGTGCCAGCAGGGGACTAGCGGGAGGGGACGAGCAGTACTTC
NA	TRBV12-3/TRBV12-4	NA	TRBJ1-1	CASTSGGVGAFF	TGTGCCAGCACCTCTGGGGGGGTCGGAGCTTTCTTT
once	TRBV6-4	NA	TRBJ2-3	CASSGESTDTQYF	TGTGCCAGCAGTGGCGAGAGCACAGATACGCAGTATTTT
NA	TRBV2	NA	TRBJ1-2	CASSGDETGRFYGYTF	TGTGCCAGCAGTGGGGACGAGACAGGTCGGTTCTATGGCTACACCTTC
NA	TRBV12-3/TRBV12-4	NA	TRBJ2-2	CASSPYTGELFF	TGTGCCAGCAGCCCATACACCGGGGAGCTGTTTTTT
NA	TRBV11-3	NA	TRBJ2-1	CASSFRSNEQFF	TGTGCCAGCAGCTTCCGGAGCAATGAGCAGTTCTTC
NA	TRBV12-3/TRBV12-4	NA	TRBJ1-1	CASSRDMNTEAFF	TGTGCCAGCAGCAGGGATATGAACACTGAAGCTTTCTTT
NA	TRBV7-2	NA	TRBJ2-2	CASSLGRNTGELFF	TGTGCCAGCAGCTTAGGTCGGAACACCGGGGAGCTGTTTTTT
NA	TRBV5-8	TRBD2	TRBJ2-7	CASSLELAGVGEQYF	TGTGCCAGCAGCTTGGAACTAGCGGGAGTCGGTGAGCAGTACTTC
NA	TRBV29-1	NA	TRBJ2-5	CSVEDPRDTQETQYF	TGCAGCGTTGAAGATCCCAGGGACACCCAAGAGACCCAGTACTTC
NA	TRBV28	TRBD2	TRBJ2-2	CASSLSSGVTGELFF	TGTGCCAGCAGTTTATCGAGCGGGGTGACCGGGGAGCTGTTTTTT
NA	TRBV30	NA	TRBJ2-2	CAWSGLNTGELFF	TGTGCCTGGAGTGGGCTGAACACCGGGGAGCTGTTTTTT
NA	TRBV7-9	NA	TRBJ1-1	CASSTGGLGTEAFF	TGTGCCAGCAGTACGGGGGGGCTAGGCACTGAAGCTTTCTTT
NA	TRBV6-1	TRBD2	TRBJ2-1	CASSDGGSSYNEQFF	TGTGCCAGCAGTGATGGCGGGAGCTCCTACAATGAGCAGTTCTTC
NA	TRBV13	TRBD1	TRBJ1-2	CASSHDRGNGYTF	TGTGCCAGCAGTCACGACAGGGGGAATGGCTACACCTTC
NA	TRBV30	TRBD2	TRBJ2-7	CAWSSGLAGVIGQYF	TGTGCCTGGAGTTCTGGACTAGCGGGAGTGATCGGGCAGTACTTC
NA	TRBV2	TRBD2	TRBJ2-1	CASSATSGSVYEQFF	TGTGCCAGCAGTGCGACTAGCGGGAGTGTCTATGAGCAGTTCTTC
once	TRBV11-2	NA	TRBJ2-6	CASSLDSVSGANVLTF	TGTGCCAGCAGCTTAGATTCAGTCTCTGGGGCCAACGTCCTGACTTTC
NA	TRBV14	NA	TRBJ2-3	CASSQDATGTDTQYF	TGTGCCAGCAGCCAAGATGCGACAGGCACAGATACGCAGTATTTT
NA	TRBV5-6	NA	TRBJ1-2	CASSLLSGGYGYTF	TGTGCCAGCAGCTTGTTGTCGGGAGGCTATGGCTACACCTTC
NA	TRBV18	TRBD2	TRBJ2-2	CASSPGLTNTGELFF	TGTGCCAGCTCACCGGGACTAACGAACACCGGGGAGCTGTTTTTT
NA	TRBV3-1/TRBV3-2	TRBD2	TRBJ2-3	CASSGRTSGSTDTQYF	TGTGCCAGCAGCGGGAGGACTAGCGGAAGCACAGATACGCAGTATTTT
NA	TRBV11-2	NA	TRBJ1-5	CASSLEAGSNQPQHF	TGTGCCAGCAGCTTAGAAGCAGGTAGCAATCAGCCCCAGCATTTT
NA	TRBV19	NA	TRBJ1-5	CASRAGISNQPQHF	TGTGCCAGTAGGGCAGGGATAAGCAATCAGCCCCAGCATTTT
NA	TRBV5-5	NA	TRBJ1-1	CASSLTTNTEAFF	TGTGCCAGCAGCTTGACTACGAACACTGAAGCTTTCTTT
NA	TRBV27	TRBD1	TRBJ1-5	CATAPGTGEYSNQPQHF	TGTGCCACCGCCCCCGGGACAGGGGAATATAGCAATCAGCCCCAGCATTTT
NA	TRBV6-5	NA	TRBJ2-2	CASSYLDSSGELFF	TGTGCCAGCAGTTACTTGGACTCATCCGGGGAGCTGTTTTTT
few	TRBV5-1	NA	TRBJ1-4	CASSFGLTDEKLFF	TGCGCCAGCAGCTTTGGACTGACCGATGAAAAACTGTTTTTT
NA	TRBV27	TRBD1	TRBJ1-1	CASQTLGQSYTEAFF	TGTGCCAGCCAAACCCTGGGACAGTCTTACACTGAAGCTTTCTTT
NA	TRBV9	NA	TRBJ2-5	CASSVDPRSETQYF	TGTGCCAGCAGCGTAGATCCCAGGTCAGAGACCCAGTACTTC
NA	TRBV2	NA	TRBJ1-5	CASRLSNQPQHF	TGTGCCAGCAGACTTAGCAATCAGCCCCAGCATTTT
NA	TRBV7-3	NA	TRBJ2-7	CASSLYPGEGYEQYF	TGTGCCAGCAGCTTATATCCGGGAGAAGGCTACGAGCAGTACTTC
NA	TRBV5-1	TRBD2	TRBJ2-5	CASSFNLAGEGETQYF	TGCGCCAGCAGCTTCAACCTAGCGGGAGAGGGGGAGACCCAGTACTTC
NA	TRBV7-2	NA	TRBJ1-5	CASSSRGNQPQHF	TGTGCCAGCAGCTCAAGGGGGAATCAGCCCCAGCATTTT